The T cell receptor (beta chain) described here comes from a study of Ad26.COV2.S vaccination and SARS-CoV-2 variants. Overall study: In the study, Ad26.COV2.S was injected intramuscularly once, or twice 56 days apart.

The sample's treatment: roughly 19 received Ad26.COV2.S at low or high dose, single or two shots; 5 received placebo; per-sample allocation not given. Each sample was drawn 63 days after the first injection (of vaccine or placebo). The CDR3 loop spans 14 amino acids. The V segment lost 1 base and the J segment 3 bases; nucleotides outside the gene matches: 1. Germline CDR1 SGHRS, CDR2 YFSETQ. Libraries were prepared by immunoSEQ multiplex PCR; TCRdb keeps only in-frame clonotypes and omits some of them. The table includes about 350,000 clones, approximately 90% detected once. To note about this clone: The sample has other DNA sequences that encode this CDR3 too.

This receptor was obtained from a person between 18 and 59 years old who received the Ad26.COV2.S COVID-19 vaccine or a placebo. The chain combines TRBV5-1 with TRBJ1-1; 9 bases agree with TRBD1. The sample here was peripheral blood, taken in a trial of Ad26.COV2.S vaccine versus placebo. The CDR3 DNA sequence: TGCGCCAGCAGCTTGAGGGACAGGGACACTGAAGCTTTCTTT. This encodes CASSLRDRDTEAFF.